The 31 T cell receptor beta chains below were found in one sample sequenced in a study of breast tumors, draining lymph nodes, adjacent tissues. MiXCR, applied by TCRdb to the multiplex PCR reads, yields one record per CDR3 protein. The sample carries more than 100,000 distinct CDR3 sequences, 20% to 25% recorded once. The lymph nodes were axillary draining lymph nodes from breast cancer patients. Input material: axillary lymph node tissue. Receptors originate from a female donor with breast cancer. Some clones in this sample may be carry-over from other donors' samples.

The chain is built from TRBV6-1 and TRBJ1-4, with 10 positions matching TRBD1. The CDR3 covers 16 residues. Trimming took 6 bases from V and 7 from J; bases not matched to a gene: 11. The germline V gene has CDR1 MNHNS and CDR2 SASEGT. CDR3 sequence: CASRVRGQGLGEKLFF. As DNA, the CDR3 is TGTGCCAGCAGAGTAAGGGGACAGGGGCTAGGTGAAAAACTGTTTTTT.

This clonotype was counted at least ten times. The genes are TRBV24-1 and TRBJ2-1, with 15 bases matching TRBD2. The CDR3 totals 16 residues. The ends lost 4 bases at V and 6 bases at J; junction bases unmatched: 3. Germline values: CDR1 KGHDR, CDR2 SFDVKD. The CDR3 coding sequence is TGTGCCACCAGTGACTGGGGACTAGCGGGAGGCAATGAGCAGTTCTTC. Translation: CATSDWGLAGGNEQFF.

At least ten counts were recorded for this clonotype. The V gene is TRBV7-6, the J gene TRBJ2-3; D is uncertain. V lost 5 bases, J lost 2 bases, and 11 bases lay in between. CDR1 SGHVS and CDR2 FNYEAQ come from the germline V gene. This CDR3 region has 14 residues. CDR3 coding DNA: TGTGCCAGCAGCCAAGCCCACCCCACAGATACGCAGTATTTT. Protein: CASSQAHPTDTQYF.

This clonotype was seen many times. J is TRBJ2-7 and V is TRBV6-6, with D perhaps assigned TRBD1 or TRBD2 (6 bases each). Germline V gene data show CDR1 as MNHNY and CDR2 as SVGAGI (reference sequence). Trimming cost V 8 bases and J 9 bases, with 23 bases left between them. CDR3 length: 14 amino acids. CDR3 sequence (DNA): TGTGCCAGCGGTATGGGGGGCCAAGGGGGATGGCAGTACTTC. Translated: CASGMGGQGGWQYF.

This clonotype was recorded at least ten times. V and J are TRBV19 and TRBJ2-1; 8 bases match TRBD2. The CDR3 has 14 residues. Germline V lookup: CDR1 LNHDA, CDR2 SQIVND (reference sequence). Trimming removed 7 bases from V and 6 bases from J; junction bases left unmatched: 8. In DNA form, the CDR3 reads TGTGCCAGTATGAAGCGGGAGCCTCCCAATGAGCAGTTCTTC. Translated: CASMKREPPNEQFF. Supplemented by reference TRBV19 and TRBJ2-1, the full variable domain reads DGGITQSPKYLFRKEGQNVTLSCEQNLNHDAMYWYRQDPGQGLRLIYYSQIVNDFQKGDIAEGYSVSREKKESFPLTVTSAQKNPTAFYLCASMKREPPNEQFFGPGTRLTVL.

The V call is TRBV7-9, the J call TRBJ2-5; TRBD2 matches at 11 bases. V lost 2 bases and J lost 5; bases outside the gene matches: 7. Germline V gene lookup returns CDR1 SEHNR and CDR2 FQNEAQ (reference sequence). This CDR3 spans 16 amino acids. The CDR3 DNA follows: TGTGCCAGCAGCTTAATCCTAGCGGGAGGCAGGGAGACCCAGTACTTC. It translates to CASSLILAGGRETQYF. Variable domain in full (rest from reference TRBV7-9 and TRBJ2-5): DTGVSQNPRHKITKRGQNVTFRCDPISEHNRLYWYRQTLGQGPEFLTYFQNEAQLEKSRLLSDRFSAERPKGSFSTLEIQRTEQGDSAMYLCASSLILAGGRETQYFGPGTRLLVL.

This clonotype was seen repeatedly, ten times or more. This chain uses TRBV20-1 with TRBJ2-7; 7 positions agree with TRBD1. Trimming at V came to 5 bases and at J to 3 bases, leaving 7 bases not matched to a gene. The CDR3 extends over 13 amino acids. CDR1 DFQATT and CDR2 SNEGSKA come from the germline V gene (reference sequence). The CDR3 is CSADKDRYYEQYF. As DNA, the CDR3 is TGCAGTGCTGACAAGGACAGGTACTACGAGCAGTACTTC.

This clonotype has ten or more counts. The rearrangement joins TRBV2 to TRBJ2-1; 14 nucleotides match TRBD2. In germline, CDR1 is SNHLY, CDR2 FYNNEI. The CDR3 extends over 18 amino acids. The junction had 2 bases not matched to a gene; V was cut back by 0 bases and J by 1 base. The CDR3 coding sequence is TGTGCCAGCAGTGAAGCGGGACTAGCGGGAGTTTCCTACAATGAGCAGTTCTTC. It encodes CASSEAGLAGVSYNEQFF. The full variable domain, with the rest looked up from reference TRBV2 and TRBJ2-1, is EPEVTQTPSHQVTQMGQEVILRCVPISNHLYFYWYRQILGQKVEFLVSFYNNEISEKSEIFDDQFSVERPDGSNFTLKIRSTKLEDSAMYFCASSEAGLAGVSYNEQFFGPGTRLTVL.

At least ten counts were recorded for this clonotype. This chain links TRBV20-1 with TRBJ2-1; TRBD2 aligns across 13 bases. Unmatched junction bases numbered 8, after V lost 0 bases and J lost 6 bases. This CDR3 comprises 17 residues. Germline V CDR1 and CDR2: DFQATT, SNEGSKA (reference sequence). DNA of the CDR3: TGCAGTGCTAGAGATTTAGGAGGGACTAGCGGGGTCAATGAGCAGTTCTTC. Translated: CSARDLGGTSGVNEQFF.

In the case of this clonotype: Since a much larger clone is just one base distant, this may be a read error. V gene TRBV5-1 combines with J gene TRBJ2-1; TRBD1 matches at 7 bases. The CDR3 totals 15 residues. Per germline, CDR1 SGHRS and CDR2 YFSETQ. CDR3 amino acids: CASSLQGMGLNEQLF. In DNA form, the CDR3 reads TGCGCCAGCAGCTTACAGGGGATGGGGTTAAATGAGCAGCTCTTC. Variable domain in full (rest from reference TRBV5-1 and TRBJ2-1): KAGVTQTPRYLIKTRGQQVTLSCSPISGHRSVSWYQQTPGQGLQFLFEYFSETQRNKGNFPGRFSGRQFSNSRSEMNVSTLELGDSALYLCASSLQGMGLNEQLFGPGTRLTVL.

Comments on this clonotype: Given a much more abundant clone one base away, this may be a read error. The chain uses TRBV6-1 and TRBJ1-3, with D unresolved. V was pared by 4 bases and J by 0 bases, with 7 bases between. From germline, CDR1 is MNHNS and CDR2 SASEGT. The CDR3 loop spans 14 amino acids. The CDR3 DNA is TGTGCCAGCAGTGGAGCGCACTCTGGAAACACCATATATTTT. As protein: CASSGAHSGNTIYF.

The chain uses TRBV6-1 and TRBJ1-5, with D perhaps matching TRBD1 (5 bases). The V end lost 1 base, the J end lost 4 bases, and 8 bases lay between the germline ends. The germline CDR1 and CDR2 sequences are MNHNS and SASEGT. The CDR3 runs to 14 residues. Written as DNA, the CDR3 is TGTGCCAGCAGTGAAGGGGGACGAAATCAGCCCCAGCATTTT. It specifies CASSEGGRNQPQHF.

J is TRBJ2-7 and V is TRBV5-4; D is ambiguous. This CDR3 comprises 15 residues. CDR1 and CDR2 (germline): SGHNT, YYREEE (reference sequence). Trimming shortened V by 5 bases and J by 0 bases, and 15 bases separated the two germline ends. DNA of the CDR3: TGTGCCAGCAGTCCGACGACCGCCATCTCCTACGAGCAGTACTTC. Encoded protein: CASSPTTAISYEQYF.

Here the CDR3 reads CASSDRTTGAQETQYF. Written as DNA, the CDR3 is TGTGCCAGCAGTGATCGAACGACAGGAGCCCAAGAGACCCAGTACTTC. V gene TRBV2 combines with J gene TRBJ2-5; D is perhaps TRBD1 (6 bases). Trimming took off 3 bases at V and 1 base at J, with 15 bases between the two ends. CDR3 length: 16 residues. In germline, CDR1 is SNHLY, CDR2 FYNNEI.

This clonotype was counted ten times or more. The CDR3 coding sequence is TGTGCCAGCAAGCGGGAGAGCTCCTACAATGAGCAGTTCTTC. Its protein product is CASKRESSYNEQFF. The chain couples TRBV6-4 to TRBJ2-1, with 8 bases identical to TRBD2. The CDR3 totals 14 residues. V was pared by 7 bases and J by 0 bases, with 2 bases of the junction left unmatched. Germline-derived CDR1 and CDR2 are MRHNA and SNTAGT.

This clonotype was seen repeatedly, ten times or more. This chain joins TRBV20-1 and TRBJ2-7; no definite D call. This CDR3 comprises 11 residues. Germline V CDR1 and CDR2: DFQATT, SNEGSKA (reference sequence). Trimming cost V 7 bases and J 3 bases, with 10 bases left between them. CDR3 region: CSVKKIYEQYF. Here the CDR3 DNA reads TGCAGTGTCAAGAAGATCTACGAGCAGTACTTC.

This clonotype was detected many times. CDR3 protein: CASSTDRGPSEKLFF. The CDR3 DNA sequence: TGTGCCAGTAGTACCGACAGGGGGCCTTCTGAAAAACTGTTTTTT. This chain uses TRBV19 with TRBJ1-4, with 10 positions matching TRBD1. Germline V CDR1 and CDR2: LNHDA, SQIVND (reference sequence). The V segment lost 4 bases and the J segment 7 bases; nucleotides outside the gene matches: 6. The CDR3 is 15 residues long.

With respect to this clonotype: This may be a read error: a much more frequent sequence differs by one nucleotide. The J gene is TRBJ1-5, the V gene TRBV5-4, with TRBD1 as a possible D gene (5 bases). V lost 2 bases and J lost 5, with 11 bases in between. Germline-derived CDR1 and CDR2 are SGHNT and YYREEE (reference sequence). The CDR3 covers 14 residues. The chain's CDR3 is CASSFEGLDQPQHF. DNA for the CDR3: TGTGCCAGCAGCTTCGAGGGGTTGGATCAGCCCCAGCATTTT.

This clonotype was recorded at least ten times. This rearrangement joins TRBV6-2 or TRBV6-3 to TRBJ2-1; 7 nucleotides align to TRBD2. The CDR3 sequence is 12 residues long. Germline V gives CDR1 MNHEY, CDR2 SVGEGT. With V trimmed by 8 bases and J by 8 bases, 6 bases remained unmatched. CDR3 bases: TGTGCCAGCGGGGGGGATAGGTATGAGCAGTTCTTC. As protein: CASGGDRYEQFF.

This clonotype was picked up many times. The chain recombines TRBV30 with TRBJ2-7; no reliable D call. The germline gives CDR1 GTSNPN, CDR2 SVGIG (reference sequence). The CDR3 has 11 amino acids. V lost 3 bases and J lost 1, with 4 bases in between. The CDR3: CAWRGSYEQYF. The CDR3 DNA follows: TGTGCCTGGAGAGGGTCCTACGAGCAGTACTTC.

The chain recombines TRBV3-1 with TRBJ1-3; the D gene is possibly TRBD1 (6 bases). CDR3 length: 14 amino acids. In germline, CDR1 is LGHDT, CDR2 YNNKEL (reference sequence). Trimming removed 5 bases from V and 4 bases from J, with 12 bases in between. For the CDR3, the DNA is TGTGCCAGCAGCGGCCGGGACAAGGGAAACACCATATATTTT. This sequence encodes CASSGRDKGNTIYF. The whole variable domain, remainder taken from reference TRBV3-1 and TRBJ1-3, is DTAVSQTPKYLVTQMGNDKSIKCEQNLGHDTMYWYKQDSKKFLKIMFSYNNKELIINETVPNRFSPKSPDKAHLNLHINSLELGDSAVYFCASSGRDKGNTIYFGEGSWLTVV.

Concerning this clonotype: Being one base from a much bigger clone, this may be a read error. V gene TRBV29-1 combines with J gene TRBJ2-7, with D unclear. Deletions cut 4 bases from V and 3 bases from J, with 10 bases between. The germline V gene encodes CDR1 SQVTM and CDR2 ANQGSEA. This CDR3 has 12 residues. The DNA for the CDR3 is TGCAGCGTTGGAGTTAATGGCTACGAGCAGTACTTC. Protein: CSVGVNGYEQYF.

In its sample, this clonotype was seen many times. The rearrangement links TRBV19 to TRBJ2-7; no reliable D call. Germline CDR1 and CDR2: LNHDA and SQIVND (reference sequence). Trimming shortened V by 6 bases and J by 2 bases, and 11 bases separated the two germline ends. This CDR3 is built from 13 residues. The CDR3 DNA follows: TGTGCCAGTAGCCTAGGGATTACCTACGAGCAGTACTTC. It translates to CASSLGITYEQYF.

This clonotype came up many times. This chain connects TRBV7-9 to TRBJ2-1, with TRBD2 as a possible D gene (7 bases). The germline V gene encodes CDR1 SEHNR and CDR2 FQNEAQ (reference sequence). V was pared by 5 bases and J by 4 bases, with 15 bases between. The CDR3 extends over 15 amino acids. CDR3 sequence (DNA): TGTGCCAGCAGCCGAGGGGGGGGTCGGTACAATGAGCAGTTCTTC. Translated, it gives CASSRGGGRYNEQFF.

This clonotype came up many times. This rearrangement joins TRBV20-1 to TRBJ2-7; TRBD1 agrees at 7 bases. The germline V gene has CDR1 DFQATT and CDR2 SNEGSKA (reference sequence). Trimming removed 7 bases from V and 2 bases from J; junction bases left unmatched: 11. This CDR3 comprises 14 residues. The CDR3 sequence is CSVYRGPQTYEQYF. CDR3 nucleotide sequence: TGCAGTGTATACAGGGGCCCCCAAACCTACGAGCAGTACTTC.

This clonotype was recorded many times. This rearrangement joins TRBV7-6 to TRBJ2-5; 7 positions match TRBD2. Germline V gene data show CDR1 as SGHVS and CDR2 as FNYEAQ. This CDR3 is built from 14 residues. Trimming cost V 4 bases and J 1 base; bases outside gene matches: 3. The CDR3 region has the DNA TGTGCCAGCAGCTCGGGACTATTCCAAGAGACCCAGTACTTC. Its translation: CASSSGLFQETQYF.

This clonotype was detected only a few times. J is TRBJ2-1 and V is TRBV27, with D perhaps TRBD2 (5 bases). The V and J ends lost 3 bases and 4 bases respectively, with 13 bases between them. Germline values: CDR1 MNHEY, CDR2 SMNVEV (reference sequence). The CDR3 is 15 amino acids. CDR3 nucleotides: TGTGCCAGCAGTTTTGAACTAGTCCCTTACAATGAGCAGTTCTTC. Its protein is CASSFELVPYNEQFF.

The chain joins TRBV19 to TRBJ2-2, with D perhaps given as TRBD1 or TRBD2 (7 bases each). The ends were cut back, 3 bases at V and 5 bases at J, with 16 bases in the middle. The germline gives CDR1 LNHDA, CDR2 SQIVND (reference sequence). The CDR3 loop spans 16 amino acids. CDR3 amino acids: CASSMGGGMGTGELFF. In nucleotides, the CDR3 is TGTGCCAGTAGTATGGGAGGGGGCATGGGGACCGGGGAGCTGTTTTTT.

This clonotype was observed many times. The V call is TRBV19, the J call TRBJ2-1; D is tentatively TRBD1 or TRBD2 (6 bases each). Trimming left V 8 bases short and J 0 bases short, with 14 bases between. Per the germline V gene, CDR1 is LNHDA and CDR2 is SQIVND (reference sequence). The CDR3 loop spans 15 amino acids. Here the CDR3 DNA reads TGTGCCAGTGGGAGGACAGTCCTCTCCTACAATGAGCAGTTCTTC. This codes for CASGRTVLSYNEQFF.

This clonotype showed up many times. J is TRBJ2-1 and V is TRBV5-8; D may be TRBD1 (5 bases). From germline, CDR1 is SGHTS and CDR2 YDEGEE. V gave up 0 bases and J gave up 3 bases, with 10 bases separating them. The CDR3 contains 15 residues. DNA for the CDR3: TGTGCCAGCAGCTTGGCCAGGGCCCTCTACAATGAGCAGTTCTTC. Protein sequence: CASSLARALYNEQFF.

Remarks on this clonotype: A much more abundant neighbour one base away suggests this may be a read error. J is TRBJ2-7 and V is TRBV27; D perhaps matches TRBD2 (7 bases). Germline lookup yields CDR1 MNHEY and CDR2 SMNVEV (reference sequence). Trimming took off 3 bases at V and 5 bases at J, with 20 bases between the two ends. The CDR3 length is 16 residues. For the CDR3, the DNA is TGTGCCAGCAGTTTCCAGGGGAGGCGGGAGCATAACGAGCAGTACTTC. Translating it yields CASSFQGRREHNEQYF.